These 9 T cell receptor beta chains came from one sample sequenced in a study of post-analysis software for immune sequencing data. Broader study findings: Included in a set of several TRBV segments more frequent in patients than controls were TRBV5-6, TRBV5-1 and TRBV20-1.

The antigens for these receptors are not known. cDNA libraries for TCR beta contained unique molecular identifiers. In TCRdb, the PCR reads were re-called with MiXCR into one record per CDR3 protein. Seen here are more than 450,000 distinct CDR3 sequences, around a third observed once, and the top ten hold 6%. Sequencing was done on a sample of blood. The receptors were sampled from a girl younger than 18 with multiple sclerosis.

J is TRBJ1-2 and V is TRBV9; a weak D match, TRBD1 (5 bases). The CDR3 totals 14 residues. Deletions cut 4 bases from V and 5 bases from J, with 15 bases between. Germline CDR1 reads SGDLS; CDR2 reads YYNGEE. This chain's CDR3 is CASSRNVGDYGYTF. The CDR3 bases are TGTGCCAGCAGCCGCAACGTGGGGGATTATGGCTACACCTTC.

The rearrangement uses TRBV12-3 or TRBV12-4 and TRBJ2-5, with D perhaps matching TRBD1 (6 bases). The CDR3 is made up of 14 amino acids. V lost 4 bases to trimming and J lost 4 bases, with 13 bases between them. The CDR3: CASSSATGSETQYF. CDR3 in DNA: TGTGCCAGCAGTTCTGCGACAGGTTCAGAGACCCAGTACTTC.

This clonotype has more than one count but fewer than ten. This chain links TRBV6-6 with TRBJ1-2; perhaps TRBD1 as D (6 bases). Germline CDR1 MNHNY, CDR2 SVGAGI (reference sequence). The CDR3 covers 15 residues. Deletions cut 6 bases from V and 7 bases from J, with 21 bases between. In DNA, the CDR3 is TGTGCCAGCAGCCCCCTGGGGGGGCGCCCCGGTGGCTACACCTTC. Residues: CASSPLGGRPGGYTF.

This clonotype was detected a few times. The chain couples TRBV10-3 to TRBJ2-1, with D unclear. This CDR3 spans 12 amino acids. V shed 10 bases and J shed 5 bases, with 12 bases lying between them. Germline lookup yields CDR1 ENHRY and CDR2 SYGVKD. The CDR3 DNA reads as TGTGCCAGCGGTCCCATGGACAATGAGCAGTTCTTC. Translation: CASGPMDNEQFF.

The V gene is TRBV28, the J gene TRBJ1-4; D is ambiguous. The CDR3 runs 15 residues. Trimming shortened V by 5 bases and J by 0 bases, and 10 bases separated the two germline ends. CDR1 and CDR2 from the germline V gene are MDHEN and SYDVKM. The CDR3 DNA follows: TGTGCCAGCAGTAATCCGGTGGCAACTAATGAAAAACTGTTTTTT. Its translation: CASSNPVATNEKLFF. The whole variable domain, remainder taken from reference TRBV28 and TRBJ1-4, is DVKVTQSSRYLVKRTGEKVFLECVQDMDHENMFWYRQDPGLGLRLIYFSYDVKMKEKGDIPEGYSVSREKKERFSLILESASTNQTSMYLCASSNPVATNEKLFFGSGTQLSVL.

This chain uses TRBV7-9 with TRBJ2-5; D may match TRBD1 or TRBD2 (6 bases each). Trimming shortened V by 5 bases and J by 1 base, and 14 bases separated the two germline ends. Per the germline V gene, CDR1 is SEHNR and CDR2 is FQNEAQ (reference sequence). The CDR3 is 15 residues long. The CDR3 DNA is TGTGCCAGCAGCCAGGAGGGCAGGGGCCAAGAGACCCAGTACTTC. As protein: CASSQEGRGQETQYF.

In this sample, this clonotype turned up a few times. The V call is TRBV10-3, the J call TRBJ2-1, with TRBD2 matching 10 bases. The trim removed 3 bases at V and 7 bases at J, leaving 9 bases unmatched. CDR3 length: 16 amino acids. Per the germline V gene, CDR1 is ENHRY and CDR2 is SYGVKD. The chain's CDR3 is CAISDSSGGVFNEQFF. DNA of the CDR3: TGTGCCATCAGTGACTCTAGCGGGGGTGTCTTTAATGAGCAGTTCTTC.

A word on this clonotype: At one end, the junction sequence differs from germline, possibly due to a read error. The chain carries TRBV29-1 and TRBJ2-7; D possibly corresponds to TRBD2 (7 bases). Germline V lookup: CDR1 SQVTM, CDR2 ANQGSEA. The CDR3 runs 14 residues. CDR3 DNA: TGCAGCGTTAGAGGACAGCGGGGCTCCTACGGGCAGTACTTC. It is translated as CSVRGQRGSYGQYF.

This clonotype was recorded many times. The chain links TRBV4-1 to TRBJ1-2; D call uncertain. Trimming removed 3 bases from V and 8 bases from J, with 10 bases in between. CDR3 length: 12 amino acids. CDR1 and CDR2 (germline): MGHRA, YSYEKL. The CDR3 loop is CASSHDPRGYTF. The CDR3 DNA reads TGCGCCAGCAGCCATGACCCTAGGGGCTACACCTTC.